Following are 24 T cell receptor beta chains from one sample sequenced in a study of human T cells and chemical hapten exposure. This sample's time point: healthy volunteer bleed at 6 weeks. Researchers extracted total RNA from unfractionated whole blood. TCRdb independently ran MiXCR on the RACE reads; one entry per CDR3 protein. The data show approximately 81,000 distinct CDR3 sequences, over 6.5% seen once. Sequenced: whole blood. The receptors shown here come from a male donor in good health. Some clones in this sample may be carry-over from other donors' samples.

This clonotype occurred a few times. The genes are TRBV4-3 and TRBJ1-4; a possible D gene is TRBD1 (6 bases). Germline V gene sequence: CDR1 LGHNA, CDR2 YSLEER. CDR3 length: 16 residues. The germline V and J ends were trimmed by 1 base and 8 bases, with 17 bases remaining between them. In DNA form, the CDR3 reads TGCGCCAGCAGCCAAGGCAAACAGGGACCGCGAGAAAAACTGTTTTTT. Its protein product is CASSQGKQGPREKLFF.

CDR3 DNA sequence: TGCAGTGCTAGACACCGGGACGAGCAGTACTTC. As protein: CSARHRDEQYF. The V gene is TRBV20-1, the J gene TRBJ2-7, with D uncertain. Trimming left V 2 bases short and J 5 bases short, with 7 bases between. The CDR3 covers 11 residues. The germline gives CDR1 DFQATT, CDR2 SNEGSKA (reference sequence).

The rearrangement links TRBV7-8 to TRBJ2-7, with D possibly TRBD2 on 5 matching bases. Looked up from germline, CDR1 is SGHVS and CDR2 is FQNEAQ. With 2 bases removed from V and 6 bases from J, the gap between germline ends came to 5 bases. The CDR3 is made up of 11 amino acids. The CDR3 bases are TGTGCCAGCAGCTTAAGCGGCGAGCAGTACTTC. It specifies CASSLSGEQYF.

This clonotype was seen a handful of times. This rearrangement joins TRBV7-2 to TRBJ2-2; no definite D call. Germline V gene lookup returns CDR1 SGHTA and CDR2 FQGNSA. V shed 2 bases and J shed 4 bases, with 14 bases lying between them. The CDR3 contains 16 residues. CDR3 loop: CASSLTWGFGTGELFF. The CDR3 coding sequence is TGTGCCAGCAGCTTAACGTGGGGATTCGGCACCGGGGAGCTGTTTTTT.

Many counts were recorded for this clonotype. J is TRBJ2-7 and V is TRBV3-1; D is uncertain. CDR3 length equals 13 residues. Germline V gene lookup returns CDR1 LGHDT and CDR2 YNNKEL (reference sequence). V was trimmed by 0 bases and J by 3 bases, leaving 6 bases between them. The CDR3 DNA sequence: TGTGCCAGCAGCCAAGAGGGTGTCTACGAGCAGTACTTC. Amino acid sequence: CASSQEGVYEQYF.

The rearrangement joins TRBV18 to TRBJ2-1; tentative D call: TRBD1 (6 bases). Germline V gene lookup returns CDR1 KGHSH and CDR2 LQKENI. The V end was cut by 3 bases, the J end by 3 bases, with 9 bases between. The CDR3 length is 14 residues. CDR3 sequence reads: CASSPTGNYNEQFF. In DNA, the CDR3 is TGTGCCAGCTCACCTACAGGGAACTACAATGAGCAGTTCTTC.

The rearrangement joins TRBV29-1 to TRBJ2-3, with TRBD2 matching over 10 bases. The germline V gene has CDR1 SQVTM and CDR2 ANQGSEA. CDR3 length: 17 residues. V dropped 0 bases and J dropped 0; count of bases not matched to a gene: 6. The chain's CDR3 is CSVEDWTSGSSTDTQYF. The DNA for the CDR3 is TGCAGCGTTGAAGATTGGACTAGCGGATCTAGCACAGATACGCAGTATTTT.

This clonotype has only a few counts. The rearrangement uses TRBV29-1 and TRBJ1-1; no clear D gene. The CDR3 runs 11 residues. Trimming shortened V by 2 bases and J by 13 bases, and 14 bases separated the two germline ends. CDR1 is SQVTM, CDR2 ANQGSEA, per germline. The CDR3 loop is CSVENGKRGFF. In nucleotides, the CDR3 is TGCAGCGTTGAAAATGGAAAGCGGGGTTTCTTT.

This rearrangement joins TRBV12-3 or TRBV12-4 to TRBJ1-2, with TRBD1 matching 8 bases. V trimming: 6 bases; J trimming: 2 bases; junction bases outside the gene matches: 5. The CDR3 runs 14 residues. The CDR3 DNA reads TGTGCCAGCAGCCTCGGACAGGGAAACTATGGCTACACCTTC. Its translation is CASSLGQGNYGYTF.

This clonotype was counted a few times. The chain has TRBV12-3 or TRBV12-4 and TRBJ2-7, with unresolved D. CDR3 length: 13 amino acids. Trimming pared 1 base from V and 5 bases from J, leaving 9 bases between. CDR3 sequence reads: CASSLGQHDEQYF. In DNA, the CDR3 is TGTGCCAGCAGTTTAGGGCAGCACGACGAGCAGTACTTC.

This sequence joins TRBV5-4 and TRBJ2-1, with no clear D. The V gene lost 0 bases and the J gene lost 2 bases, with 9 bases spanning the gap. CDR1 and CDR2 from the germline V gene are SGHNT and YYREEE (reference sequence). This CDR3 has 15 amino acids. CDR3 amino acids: CASSLDTATYNEQFF. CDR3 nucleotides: TGTGCCAGCAGCTTGGACACGGCAACCTACAATGAGCAGTTCTTC.

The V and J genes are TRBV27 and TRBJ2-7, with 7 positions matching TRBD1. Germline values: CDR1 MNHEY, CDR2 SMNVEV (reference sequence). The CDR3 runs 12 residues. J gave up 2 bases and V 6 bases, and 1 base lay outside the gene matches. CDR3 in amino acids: CASRGQAYEQYF. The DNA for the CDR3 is TGTGCCAGCAGAGGACAGGCCTACGAGCAGTACTTC.

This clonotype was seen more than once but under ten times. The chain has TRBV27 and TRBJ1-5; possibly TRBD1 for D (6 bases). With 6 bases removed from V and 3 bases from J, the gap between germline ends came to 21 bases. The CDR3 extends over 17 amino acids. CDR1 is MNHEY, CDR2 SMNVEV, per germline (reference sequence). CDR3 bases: TGTGCCAGCAGCCGCCAGGCCACAGGGTACAACAATCAGCCCCAGCATTTT. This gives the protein CASSRQATGYNNQPQHF.

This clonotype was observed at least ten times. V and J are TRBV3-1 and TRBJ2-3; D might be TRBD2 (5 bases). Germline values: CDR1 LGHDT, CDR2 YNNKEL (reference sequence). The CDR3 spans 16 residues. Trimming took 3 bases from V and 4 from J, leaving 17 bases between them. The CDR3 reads CASSHNGGSPADTQYF. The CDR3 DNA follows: TGTGCCAGCAGCCACAATGGTGGGAGTCCAGCAGATACGCAGTATTTT.

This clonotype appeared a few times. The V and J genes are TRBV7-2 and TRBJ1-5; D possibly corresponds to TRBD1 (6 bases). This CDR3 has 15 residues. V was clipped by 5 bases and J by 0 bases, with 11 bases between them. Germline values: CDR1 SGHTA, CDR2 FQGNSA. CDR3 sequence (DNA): TGTGCCAGCAGCCTCCAGACAGGTAGCAATCAGCCCCAGCATTTT. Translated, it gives CASSLQTGSNQPQHF. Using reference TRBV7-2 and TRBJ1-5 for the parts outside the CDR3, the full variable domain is GAGVSQSPSNKVTEKGKDVELRCDPISGHTALYWYRQSLGQGLEFLIYFQGNSAPDKSGLPSDRFSAERTGGSVSTLTIQRTQQEDSAVYLCASSLQTGSNQPQHFGDGTRLSIL.

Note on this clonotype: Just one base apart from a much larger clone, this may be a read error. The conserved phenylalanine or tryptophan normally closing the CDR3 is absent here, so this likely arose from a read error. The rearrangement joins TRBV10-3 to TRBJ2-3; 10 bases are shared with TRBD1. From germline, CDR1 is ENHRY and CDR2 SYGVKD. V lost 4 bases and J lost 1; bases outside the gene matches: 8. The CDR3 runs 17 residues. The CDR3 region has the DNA TGTGCCATCAGTGGGGACAGGGGCGTGGGGGGCACAGATACGCAGTATTCT. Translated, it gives CAISGDRGVGGTDTQYS.

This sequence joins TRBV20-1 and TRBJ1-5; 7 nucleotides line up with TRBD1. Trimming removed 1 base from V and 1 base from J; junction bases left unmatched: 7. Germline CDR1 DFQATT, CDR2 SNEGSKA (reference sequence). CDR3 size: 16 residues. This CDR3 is CSARVYGTESNQPQHF. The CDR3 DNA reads TGCAGTGCTAGAGTCTACGGGACAGAAAGCAATCAGCCCCAGCATTTT.

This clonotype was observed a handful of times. The CDR3 sequence: CASINSGSRDTQYF. The CDR3 DNA reads as TGTGCCAGCATCAACTCGGGCTCGAGGGATACGCAGTATTTT. The genes are TRBV12-3 or TRBV12-4 and TRBJ2-3, with no clear D. The CDR3 length is 14 residues. V gave up 7 bases and J gave up 6 bases, with 17 bases separating them.

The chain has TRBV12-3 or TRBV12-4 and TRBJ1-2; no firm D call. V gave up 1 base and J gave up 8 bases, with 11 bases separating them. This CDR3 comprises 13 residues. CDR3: CASSLDSTRGYTF. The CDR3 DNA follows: TGTGCCAGCAGTTTAGATTCCACAAGGGGCTACACCTTC.

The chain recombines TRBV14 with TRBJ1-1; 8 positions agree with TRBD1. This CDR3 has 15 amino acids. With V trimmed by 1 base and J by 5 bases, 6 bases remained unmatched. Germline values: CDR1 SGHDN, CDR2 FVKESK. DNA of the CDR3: TGTGCCAGCAGCCAAGCTCAGGGGGCGCGAACTGAAGCTTTCTTT. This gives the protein CASSQAQGARTEAFF.

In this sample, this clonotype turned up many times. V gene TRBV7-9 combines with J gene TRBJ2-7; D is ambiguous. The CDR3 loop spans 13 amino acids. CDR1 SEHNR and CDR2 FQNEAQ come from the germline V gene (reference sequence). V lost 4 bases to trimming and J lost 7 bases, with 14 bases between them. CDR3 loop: CASSSRRDGEQYF. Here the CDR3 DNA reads TGTGCCAGCAGCTCCCGTAGGGATGGAGAGCAGTACTTC.

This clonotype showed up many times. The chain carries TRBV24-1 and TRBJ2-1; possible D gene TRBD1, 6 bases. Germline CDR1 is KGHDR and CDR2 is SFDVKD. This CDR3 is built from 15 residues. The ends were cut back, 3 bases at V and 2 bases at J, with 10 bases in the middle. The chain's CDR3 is CATSDHRVPYNEQFF. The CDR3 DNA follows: TGTGCCACCAGTGATCACAGGGTCCCCTACAATGAGCAGTTCTTC.

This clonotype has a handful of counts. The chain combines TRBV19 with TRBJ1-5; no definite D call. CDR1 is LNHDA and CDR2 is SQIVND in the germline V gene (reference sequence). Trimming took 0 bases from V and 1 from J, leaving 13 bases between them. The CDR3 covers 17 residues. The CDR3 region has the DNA TGTGCCAGTAGTATAGATTCCCACATGGTAAGCAATCAGCCCCAGCATTTT. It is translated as CASSIDSHMVSNQPQHF.

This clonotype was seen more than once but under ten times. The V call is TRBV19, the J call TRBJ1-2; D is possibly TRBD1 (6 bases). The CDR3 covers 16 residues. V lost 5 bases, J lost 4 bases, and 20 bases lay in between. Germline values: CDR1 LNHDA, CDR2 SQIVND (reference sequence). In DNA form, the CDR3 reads TGTGCCAGTAGTCCAGAAACAGGGACGGTCAGCTATGGCTACACCTTC. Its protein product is CASSPETGTVSYGYTF.